This T cell receptor beta chain was sequenced during a study of blood T cell repertoires in COVID-19. Study summary: COVID-19 samples, acute and convalescent, were from the United States, Italy and Spain.

Some clones are missing from TCRdb's copy, which holds only in-frame ones; the method was immunoSEQ multiplex PCR. The table shows roughly 190,000 clones, with about 91% occurring only once. Those who participated ranged in age from 18 to 89 years and resided in about 24 US areas. Cohort 3 donors counted as recovered after two negative PCRs, clearance, or resolved symptoms. The V end was cut by 0 bases, the J end by 5 bases, with 10 bases between. Germline values: CDR1 SGHDN, CDR2 FVKESK. There are 14 residues in the CDR3. The chain combines TRBV14 with TRBJ1-2; tentatively, D is TRBD1 (6 bases). Sequenced: PBMCs or T cells enriched from blood (not recorded which). The sequence came from a woman under 30 who had recovered from COVID-19. DNA for the CDR3: TGTGCCAGCAGCCAAGATCACAGGGTTTATGGCTACACCTTC. It yields the protein CASSQDHRVYGYTF.